This T cell receptor beta chain was sequenced for a study of cytomegalovirus exposure and HLA in healthy donors. With regard to this clone: As yet, its antigen is unknown.

The PCR had 60 Vbeta and 13 Jbeta primers. The data were produced by immunoSEQ multiplex PCR, yet TCRdb's version contains in-frame clones alone and is incomplete. This sample has 200,000 to 250,000 clones, with 76% found just once. The study, taken as a whole, reports: Specific recognition of CMV antigens was confirmed in vitro for three chains (all CMV-associated).

Trimming at V came to 5 bases and at J to 10 bases, leaving 1 base not matched to a gene. Germline loops: CDR1 DFQATT, CDR2 SNEGSKA (reference sequence). The CDR3 length is 11 residues. The chain carries TRBV20-1 and TRBJ2-1; 11 bases agree with TRBD2. The TCR sequence derives from a man aged 18 to 29 in good health and CMV-seronegative. Input material: PBMCs. The CDR3 is CSAPSGREQFF. CDR3 nucleotide sequence: TGCAGTGCTCCTAGCGGGAGGGAGCAGTTCTTC.